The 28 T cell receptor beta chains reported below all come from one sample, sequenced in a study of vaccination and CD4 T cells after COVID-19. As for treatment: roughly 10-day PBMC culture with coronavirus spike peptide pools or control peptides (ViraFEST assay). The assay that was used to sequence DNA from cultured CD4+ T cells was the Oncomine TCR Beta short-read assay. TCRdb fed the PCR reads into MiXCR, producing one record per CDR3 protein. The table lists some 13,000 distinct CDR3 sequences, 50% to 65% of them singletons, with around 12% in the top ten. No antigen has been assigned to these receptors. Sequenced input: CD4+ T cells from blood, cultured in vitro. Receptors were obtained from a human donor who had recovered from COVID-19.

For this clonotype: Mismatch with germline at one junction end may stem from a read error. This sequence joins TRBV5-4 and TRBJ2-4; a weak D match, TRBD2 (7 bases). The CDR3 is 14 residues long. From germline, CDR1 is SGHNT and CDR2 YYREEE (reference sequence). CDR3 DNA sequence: TGTGCCAGCACCTTGGGGGGCGGGGGTGGCATTCAGTACTTC. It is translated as CASTLGGGGGIQYF. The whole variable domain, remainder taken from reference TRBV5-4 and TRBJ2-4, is ETGVTQSPTHLIKTRGQQVTLRCSSQSGHNTVSWYQQALGQGPQFIFQYYREEENGRGNFPPRFSGLQFPNYSSELNVNALELDDSALYLCASTLGGGGGIQYFGAGTRLSVL.

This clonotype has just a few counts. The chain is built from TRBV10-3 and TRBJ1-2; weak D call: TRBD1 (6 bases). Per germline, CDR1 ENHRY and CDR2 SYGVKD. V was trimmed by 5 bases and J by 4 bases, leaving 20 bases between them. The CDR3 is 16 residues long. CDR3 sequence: CAISLGLGALTYGYTF. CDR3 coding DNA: TGTGCCATCAGTTTAGGGCTGGGGGCTCTTACCTATGGCTACACCTTC.

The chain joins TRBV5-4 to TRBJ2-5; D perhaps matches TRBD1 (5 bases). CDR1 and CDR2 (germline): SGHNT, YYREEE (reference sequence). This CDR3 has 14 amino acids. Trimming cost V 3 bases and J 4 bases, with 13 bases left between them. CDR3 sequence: CASSSQGSRETQYF. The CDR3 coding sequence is TGTGCCAGCAGCTCTCAGGGCAGCCGAGAGACCCAGTACTTC.

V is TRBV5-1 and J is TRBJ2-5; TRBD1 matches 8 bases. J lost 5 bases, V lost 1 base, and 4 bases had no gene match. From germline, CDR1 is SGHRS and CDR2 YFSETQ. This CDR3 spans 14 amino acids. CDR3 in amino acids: CASSLPYRGETQYF. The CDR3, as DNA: TGCGCCAGCAGCTTGCCCTACAGGGGGGAGACCCAGTACTTC.

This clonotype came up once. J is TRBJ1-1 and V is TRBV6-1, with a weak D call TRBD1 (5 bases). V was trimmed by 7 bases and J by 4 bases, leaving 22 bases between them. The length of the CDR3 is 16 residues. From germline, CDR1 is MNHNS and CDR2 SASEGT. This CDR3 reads CASNRGGTHGGTEAFF. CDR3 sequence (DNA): TGTGCCAGCAATCGGGGCGGGACGCACGGTGGCACTGAAGCTTTCTTT.

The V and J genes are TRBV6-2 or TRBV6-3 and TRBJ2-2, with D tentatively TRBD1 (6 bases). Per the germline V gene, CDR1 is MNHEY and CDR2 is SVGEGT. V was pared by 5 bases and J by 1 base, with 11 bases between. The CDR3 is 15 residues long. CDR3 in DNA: TGTGCCAGCAGTCGAGGACAGAGGAACACCGGGGAGCTGTTTTTT. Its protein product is CASSRGQRNTGELFF.

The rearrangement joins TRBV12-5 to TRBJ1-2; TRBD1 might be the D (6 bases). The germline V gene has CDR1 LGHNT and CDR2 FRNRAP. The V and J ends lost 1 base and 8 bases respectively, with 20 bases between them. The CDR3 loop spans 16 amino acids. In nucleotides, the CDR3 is TGTGCTAGTGGTTTGGCGCATACGGACAGAGTTCTAGGCTACACCTTC. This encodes CASGLAHTDRVLGYTF.

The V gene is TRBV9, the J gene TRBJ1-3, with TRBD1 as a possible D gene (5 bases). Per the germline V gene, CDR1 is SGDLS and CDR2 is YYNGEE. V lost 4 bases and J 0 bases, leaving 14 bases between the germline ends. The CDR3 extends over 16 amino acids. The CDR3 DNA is TGTGCCAGCAGCCTAGCCGGGACGGCCTCTGGAAACACCATATATTTT. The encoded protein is CASSLAGTASGNTIYF.

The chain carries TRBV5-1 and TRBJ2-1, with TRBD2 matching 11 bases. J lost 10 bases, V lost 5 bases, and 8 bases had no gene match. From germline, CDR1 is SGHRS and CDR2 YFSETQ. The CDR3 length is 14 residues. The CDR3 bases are TGCGCCAGCAGTAGCGGGGGGGCCGTGAACGAGCAGTTCTTC. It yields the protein CASSSGGAVNEQFF.

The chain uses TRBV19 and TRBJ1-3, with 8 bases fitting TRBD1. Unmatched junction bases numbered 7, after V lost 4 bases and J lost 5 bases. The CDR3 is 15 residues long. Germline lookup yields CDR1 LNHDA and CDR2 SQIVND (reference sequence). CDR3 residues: CASSSGQGDRNTIYF. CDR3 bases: TGTGCCAGTAGTAGCGGACAGGGTGATAGAAACACCATATATTTT.

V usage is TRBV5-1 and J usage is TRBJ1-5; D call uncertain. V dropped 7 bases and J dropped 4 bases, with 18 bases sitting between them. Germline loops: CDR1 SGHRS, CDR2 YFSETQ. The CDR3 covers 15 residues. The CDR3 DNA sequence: TGCGCCAGCTCAAGACTCCCGACTGATAATCAGCCCCAGCATTTT. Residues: CASSRLPTDNQPQHF.

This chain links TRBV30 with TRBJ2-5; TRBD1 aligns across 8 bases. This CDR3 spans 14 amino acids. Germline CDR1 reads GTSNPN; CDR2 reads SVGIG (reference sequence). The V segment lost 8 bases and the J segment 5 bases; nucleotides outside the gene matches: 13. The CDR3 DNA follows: TGTGCCGGTATAGGGACAGGAGGTGCGGAGACCCAGTACTTC. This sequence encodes CAGIGTGGAETQYF.

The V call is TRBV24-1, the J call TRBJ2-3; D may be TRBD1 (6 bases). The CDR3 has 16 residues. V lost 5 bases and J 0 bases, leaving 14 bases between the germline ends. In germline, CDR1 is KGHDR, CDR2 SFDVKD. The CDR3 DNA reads TGTGCCACCAGTGGGGGACACCCTGCTAGCACAGATACGCAGTATTTT. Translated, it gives CATSGGHPASTDTQYF.

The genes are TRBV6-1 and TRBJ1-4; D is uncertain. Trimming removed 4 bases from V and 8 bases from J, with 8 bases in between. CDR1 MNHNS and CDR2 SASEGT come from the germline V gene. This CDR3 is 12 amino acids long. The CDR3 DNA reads TGTGCCAGCAGTGCCCGCATCGAAAAACTGTTTTTT. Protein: CASSARIEKLFF.

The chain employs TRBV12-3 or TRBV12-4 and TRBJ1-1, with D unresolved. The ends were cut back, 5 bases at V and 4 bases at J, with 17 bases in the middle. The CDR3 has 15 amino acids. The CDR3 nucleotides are TGTGCCAGCAGTCCTTTTTGGGGTGCGGGCACTGAAGCTTTCTTT. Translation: CASSPFWGAGTEAFF.

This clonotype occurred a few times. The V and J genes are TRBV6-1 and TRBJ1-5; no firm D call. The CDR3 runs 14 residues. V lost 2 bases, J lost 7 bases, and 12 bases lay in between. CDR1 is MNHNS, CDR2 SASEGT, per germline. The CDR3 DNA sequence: TGTGCCAGCAGTGAAAGTCCCCGCGGACAGCCCCAGCATTTT. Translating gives CASSESPRGQPQHF.

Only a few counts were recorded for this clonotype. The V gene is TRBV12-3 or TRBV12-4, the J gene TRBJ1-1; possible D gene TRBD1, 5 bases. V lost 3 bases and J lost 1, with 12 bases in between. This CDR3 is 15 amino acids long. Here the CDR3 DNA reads TGTGCCAGCAGTTTCTCAGGGACCGGGAACACTGAAGCTTTCTTT. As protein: CASSFSGTGNTEAFF.

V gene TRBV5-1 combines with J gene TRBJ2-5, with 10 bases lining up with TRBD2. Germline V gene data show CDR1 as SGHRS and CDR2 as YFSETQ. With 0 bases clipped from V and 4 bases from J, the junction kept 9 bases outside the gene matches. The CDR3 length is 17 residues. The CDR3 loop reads CASSLGLAGAPGETQYF. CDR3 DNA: TGCGCCAGCAGCTTGGGTCTAGCGGGGGCCCCAGGAGAGACCCAGTACTTC.

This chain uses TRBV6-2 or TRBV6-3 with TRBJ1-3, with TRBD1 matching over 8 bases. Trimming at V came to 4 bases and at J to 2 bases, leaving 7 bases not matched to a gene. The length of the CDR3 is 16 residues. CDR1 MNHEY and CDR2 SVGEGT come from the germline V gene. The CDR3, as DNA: TGTGCCAGCAGTTTCACAGGGGGAGCTACTGGAAACACCATATATTTT. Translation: CASSFTGGATGNTIYF.

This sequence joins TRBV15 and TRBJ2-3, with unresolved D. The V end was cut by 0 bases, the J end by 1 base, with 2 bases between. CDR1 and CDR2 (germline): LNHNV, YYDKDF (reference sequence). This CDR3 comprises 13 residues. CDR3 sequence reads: CATSRDRTDTQYF. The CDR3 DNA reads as TGTGCCACCAGCAGAGATCGCACAGATACGCAGTATTTT.

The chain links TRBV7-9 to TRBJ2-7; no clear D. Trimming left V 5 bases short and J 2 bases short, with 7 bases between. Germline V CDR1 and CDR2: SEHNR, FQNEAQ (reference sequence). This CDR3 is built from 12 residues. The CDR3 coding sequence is TGTGCCAGCAGCCGCCTTCCCTACGAGCAGTACTTC. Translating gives CASSRLPYEQYF.

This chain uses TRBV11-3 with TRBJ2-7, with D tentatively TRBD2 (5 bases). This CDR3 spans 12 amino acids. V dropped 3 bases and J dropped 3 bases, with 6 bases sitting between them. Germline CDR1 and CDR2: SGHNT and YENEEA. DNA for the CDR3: TGTGCCAGCAGCTTCGGAGGCTACGAGCAGTACTTC. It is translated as CASSFGGYEQYF.

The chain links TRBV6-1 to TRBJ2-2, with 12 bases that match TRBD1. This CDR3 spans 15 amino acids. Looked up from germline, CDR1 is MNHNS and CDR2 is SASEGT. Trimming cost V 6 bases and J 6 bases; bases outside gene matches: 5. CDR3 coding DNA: TGTGCCAGCAGCACCGGGACAGGGGGCTCCGGGGAGCTGTTTTTT. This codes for CASSTGTGGSGELFF.

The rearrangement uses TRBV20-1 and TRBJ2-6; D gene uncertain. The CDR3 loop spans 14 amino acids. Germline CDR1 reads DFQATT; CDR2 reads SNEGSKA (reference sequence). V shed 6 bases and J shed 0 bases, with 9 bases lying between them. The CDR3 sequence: CSAPERSGANVLTF. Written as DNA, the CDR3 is TGCAGTGCCCCGGAGCGCTCTGGGGCCAACGTCCTGACTTTC.

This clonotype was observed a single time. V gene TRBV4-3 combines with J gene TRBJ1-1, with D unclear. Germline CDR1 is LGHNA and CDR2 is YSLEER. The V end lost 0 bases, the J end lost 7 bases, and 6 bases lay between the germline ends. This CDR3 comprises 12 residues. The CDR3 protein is CASSQDRNEAFF. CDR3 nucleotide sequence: TGCGCCAGCAGCCAAGATCGGAATGAAGCTTTCTTT.

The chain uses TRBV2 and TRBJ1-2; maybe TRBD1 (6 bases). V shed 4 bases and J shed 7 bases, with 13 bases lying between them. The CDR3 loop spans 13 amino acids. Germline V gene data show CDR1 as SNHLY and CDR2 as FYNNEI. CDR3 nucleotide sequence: TGTGCCAGCAGTGGCATACAGGGTGGTGGCTACACCTTC. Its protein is CASSGIQGGGYTF.

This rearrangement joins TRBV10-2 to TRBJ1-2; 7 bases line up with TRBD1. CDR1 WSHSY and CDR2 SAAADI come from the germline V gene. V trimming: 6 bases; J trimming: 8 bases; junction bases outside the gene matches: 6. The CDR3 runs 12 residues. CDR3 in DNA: TGCGCCAGCAGGGCGACAGGGATAGGCTACACCTTC. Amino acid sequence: CASRATGIGYTF.

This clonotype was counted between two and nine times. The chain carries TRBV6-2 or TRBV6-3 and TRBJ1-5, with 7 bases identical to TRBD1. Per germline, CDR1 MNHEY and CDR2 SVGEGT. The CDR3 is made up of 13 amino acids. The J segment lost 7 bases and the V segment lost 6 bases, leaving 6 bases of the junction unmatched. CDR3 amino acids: CASRTGLGQPQHF. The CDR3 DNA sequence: TGTGCCAGCAGGACAGGGTTGGGACAGCCCCAGCATTTT.